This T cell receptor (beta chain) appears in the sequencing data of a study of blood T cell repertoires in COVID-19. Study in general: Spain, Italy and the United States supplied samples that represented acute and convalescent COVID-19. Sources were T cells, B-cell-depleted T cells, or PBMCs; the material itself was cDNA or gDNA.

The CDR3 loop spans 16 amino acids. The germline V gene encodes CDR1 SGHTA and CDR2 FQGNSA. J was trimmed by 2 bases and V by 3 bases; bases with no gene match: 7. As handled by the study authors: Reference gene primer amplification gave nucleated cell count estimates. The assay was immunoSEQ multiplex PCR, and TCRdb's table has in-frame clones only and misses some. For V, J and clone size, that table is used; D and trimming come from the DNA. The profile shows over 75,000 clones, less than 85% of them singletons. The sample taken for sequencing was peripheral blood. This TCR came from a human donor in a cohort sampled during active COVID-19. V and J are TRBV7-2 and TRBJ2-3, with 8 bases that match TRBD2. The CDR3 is CASSFIGAGATDTQYF. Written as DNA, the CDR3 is TGTGCCAGCAGCTTTATAGGAGCGGGGGCCACAGATACGCAGTATTTT.